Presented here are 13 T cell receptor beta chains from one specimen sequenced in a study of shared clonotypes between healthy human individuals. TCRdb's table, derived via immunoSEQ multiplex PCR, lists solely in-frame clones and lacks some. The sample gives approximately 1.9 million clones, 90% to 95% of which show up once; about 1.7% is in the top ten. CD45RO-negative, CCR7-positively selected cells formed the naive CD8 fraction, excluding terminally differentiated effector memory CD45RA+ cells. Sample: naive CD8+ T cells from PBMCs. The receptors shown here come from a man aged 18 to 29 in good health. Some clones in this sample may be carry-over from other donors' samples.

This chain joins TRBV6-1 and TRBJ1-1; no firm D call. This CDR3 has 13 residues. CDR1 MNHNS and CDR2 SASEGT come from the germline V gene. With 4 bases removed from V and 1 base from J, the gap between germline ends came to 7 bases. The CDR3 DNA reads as TGTGCCAGCAGTGTTACGGCGAACACTGAAGCTTTCTTT. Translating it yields CASSVTANTEAFF.

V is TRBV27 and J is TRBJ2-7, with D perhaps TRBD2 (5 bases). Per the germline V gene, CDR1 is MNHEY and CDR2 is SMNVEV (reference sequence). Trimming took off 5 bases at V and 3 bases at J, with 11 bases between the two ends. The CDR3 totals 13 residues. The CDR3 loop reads CASSEVGVYEQYF. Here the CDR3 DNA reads TGTGCCAGCAGTGAGGTGGGAGTCTACGAGCAGTACTTC.

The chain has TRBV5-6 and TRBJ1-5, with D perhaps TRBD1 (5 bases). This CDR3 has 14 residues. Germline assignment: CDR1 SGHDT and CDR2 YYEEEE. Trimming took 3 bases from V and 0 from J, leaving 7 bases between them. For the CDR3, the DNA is TGTGCCAGCAGCTATAGGGGTAGCAATCAGCCCCAGCATTTT. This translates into CASSYRGSNQPQHF.

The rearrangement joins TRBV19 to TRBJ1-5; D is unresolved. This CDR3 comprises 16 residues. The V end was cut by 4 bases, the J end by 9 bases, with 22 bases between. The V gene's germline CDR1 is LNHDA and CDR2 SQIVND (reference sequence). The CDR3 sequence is CASSKEARTGLRPQHF. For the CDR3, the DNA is TGTGCCAGTAGTAAAGAGGCCAGGACGGGATTGAGGCCCCAGCATTTT.

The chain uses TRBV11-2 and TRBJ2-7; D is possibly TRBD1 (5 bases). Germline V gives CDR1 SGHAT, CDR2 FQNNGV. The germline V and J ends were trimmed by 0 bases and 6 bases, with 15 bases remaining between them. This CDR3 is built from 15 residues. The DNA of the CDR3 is TGTGCCAGCAGCTTAGATCAGGGTTCGTTCTTCGAGCAGTACTTC. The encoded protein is CASSLDQGSFFEQYF.

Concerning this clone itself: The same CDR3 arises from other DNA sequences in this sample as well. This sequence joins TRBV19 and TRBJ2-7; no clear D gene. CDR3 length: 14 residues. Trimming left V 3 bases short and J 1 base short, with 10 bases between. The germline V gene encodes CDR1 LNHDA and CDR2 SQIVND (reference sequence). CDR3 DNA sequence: TGTGCCAGTAGTATCCCGGGCAGTTCCTACGAGCAGTACTTC. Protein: CASSIPGSSYEQYF.

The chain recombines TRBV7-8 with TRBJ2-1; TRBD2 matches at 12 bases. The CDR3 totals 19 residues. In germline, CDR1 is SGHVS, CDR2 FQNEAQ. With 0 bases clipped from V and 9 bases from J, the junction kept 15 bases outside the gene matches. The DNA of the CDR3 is TGTGCCAGCAGCTTAGCGTATAAGAGACTAGCGGGAGCCCTCGGTGAGCAGTTCTTC. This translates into CASSLAYKRLAGALGEQFF.

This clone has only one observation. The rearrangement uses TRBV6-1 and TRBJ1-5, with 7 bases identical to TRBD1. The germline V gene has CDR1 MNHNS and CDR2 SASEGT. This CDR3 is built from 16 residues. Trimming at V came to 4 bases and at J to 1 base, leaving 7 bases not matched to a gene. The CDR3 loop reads CASSVYRGASNQPQHF. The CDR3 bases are TGTGCCAGCAGTGTCTACAGGGGAGCGAGCAATCAGCCCCAGCATTTT.

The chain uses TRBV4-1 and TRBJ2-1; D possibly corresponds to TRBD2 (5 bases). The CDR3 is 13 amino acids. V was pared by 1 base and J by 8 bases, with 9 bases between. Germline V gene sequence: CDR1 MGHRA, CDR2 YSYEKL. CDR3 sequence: CASSQATTDEQFF. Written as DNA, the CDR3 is TGCGCCAGCAGCCAAGCGACTACCGATGAGCAGTTCTTC.

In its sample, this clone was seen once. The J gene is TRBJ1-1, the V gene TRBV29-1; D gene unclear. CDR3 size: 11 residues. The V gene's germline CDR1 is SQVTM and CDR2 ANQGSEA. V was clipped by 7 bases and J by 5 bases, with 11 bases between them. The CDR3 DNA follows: TGCAGCGCCTGGACTGGGACTGAAGCTTTCTTT. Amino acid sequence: CSAWTGTEAFF.

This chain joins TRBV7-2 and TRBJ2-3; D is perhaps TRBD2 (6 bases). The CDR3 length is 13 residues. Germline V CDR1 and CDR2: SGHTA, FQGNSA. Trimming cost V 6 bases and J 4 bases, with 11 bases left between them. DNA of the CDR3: TGTGCCAGCAGTCGACTAGTTCCAGATACGCAGTATTTT. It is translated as CASSRLVPDTQYF.

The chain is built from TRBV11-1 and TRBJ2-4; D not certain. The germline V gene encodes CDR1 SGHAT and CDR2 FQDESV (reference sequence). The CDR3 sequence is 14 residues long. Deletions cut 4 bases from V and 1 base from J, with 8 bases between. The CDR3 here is CASSSRVAKNIQYF. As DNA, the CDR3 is TGTGCCAGCAGCTCAAGGGTTGCCAAAAACATTCAGTACTTC.

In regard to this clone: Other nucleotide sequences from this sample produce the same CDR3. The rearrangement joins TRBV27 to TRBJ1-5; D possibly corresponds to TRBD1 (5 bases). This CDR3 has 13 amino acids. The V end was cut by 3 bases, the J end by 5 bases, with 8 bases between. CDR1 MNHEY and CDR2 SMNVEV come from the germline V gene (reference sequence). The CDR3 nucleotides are TGTGCCAGCAGTTTGTGGGGGGATCAGCCCCAGCATTTT. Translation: CASSLWGDQPQHF.